These 9 T cell receptor beta chains were all obtained from the same sample, sequenced in a study of spatial heterogeneity in lung cancer. What these receptors recognize is not known. TCRdb passed the 5' RACE reads through MiXCR, listing each CDR3 protein once. Of 5,500 to 8,500 distinct CDR3 sequences in the sample, around 2.9% are singletons; the top ten hold about 22%. The time point denotes: sample taken at primary tumor resection. Study-wide results and limits: How many expanded intratumoral alpha and beta TCRs were present tracked the tumor mutation count, which was a count of nonsynonymous mutations.

The material was lung tumor tissue, obtained at surgery. The receptors stem from a male donor with early-stage non-small cell lung cancer.

The chain couples TRBV9 to TRBJ2-5; a possible D gene is TRBD2 (5 bases). V lost 0 bases, J lost 4 bases, and 7 bases lay in between. In germline, CDR1 is SGDLS, CDR2 YYNGEE. The CDR3 totals 13 residues. CDR3 amino acids: CASSVEEGETQYF. The CDR3 nucleotides read TGTGCCAGCAGCGTAGAAGAGGGAGAGACCCAGTACTTC.

This clonotype is medium-sized. V and J are TRBV24-1 and TRBJ2-6, with 7 bases lining up with TRBD1. Trimming cost V 3 bases and J 4 bases; bases outside gene matches: 8. The CDR3 loop spans 17 amino acids. Per germline, CDR1 KGHDR and CDR2 SFDVKD. DNA for the CDR3: TGTGCCACCAGTGATCCGACAGGGATGAAAGGGGCCAACGTCCTGACTTTC. As protein: CATSDPTGMKGANVLTF.

This clonotype is deemed medium-sized. V gene TRBV5-1 combines with J gene TRBJ2-1, with 14 nucleotides matching TRBD2. After removal of 6 bases from V and 10 bases from J, the junction contained 6 bases not matched to a gene. The CDR3 is 14 amino acids. CDR1 SGHRS and CDR2 YFSETQ come from the germline V gene. CDR3: CASTGTSGSREQFF. As DNA, the CDR3 is TGCGCCAGCACCGGGACTAGCGGGAGTCGGGAGCAGTTCTTC. Together with reference TRBV5-1 and TRBJ2-1, the CDR3 gives the full variable domain: KAGVTQTPRYLIKTRGQQVTLSCSPISGHRSVSWYQQTPGQGLQFLFEYFSETQRNKGNFPGRFSGRQFSNSRSEMNVSTLELGDSALYLCASTGTSGSREQFFGPGTRLTVL.

This clonotype was seen ten or more times. The chain is built from TRBV9 and TRBJ2-2; tentative D call: TRBD1 (5 bases). CDR1 and CDR2 from the germline V gene are SGDLS and YYNGEE. CDR3 length equals 16 residues. The V end was cut by 0 bases, the J end by 4 bases, with 13 bases between. The CDR3 bases are TGTGCCAGCAGCGTAGGGTGGGGCGCCAGCACCGGGGAGCTGTTTTTT. Protein: CASSVGWGASTGELFF.

Ten or more counts support this clonotype. This rearrangement joins TRBV2 to TRBJ2-2, with 7 bases fitting TRBD2. V gave up 7 bases and J gave up 5 bases; unmatched junction bases: 10. Germline CDR1 is SNHLY and CDR2 is FYNNEI. There are 15 residues in the CDR3. This CDR3 reads CASKSSGVGTGELFF. The CDR3 region has the DNA TGTGCCAGCAAGTCCAGCGGGGTTGGGACCGGGGAGCTGTTTTTT.

This clonotype was seen repeatedly, ten times or more. The rearrangement links TRBV6-5 to TRBJ2-3, with 7 nucleotides matching TRBD2. Germline CDR1 MNHEY, CDR2 SVGAGI. The ends lost 1 base at V and 0 bases at J; junction bases unmatched: 7. This CDR3 comprises 17 residues. The CDR3: CASSYFLGGVSTDTQYF. CDR3 DNA: TGTGCCAGCAGTTACTTTTTGGGGGGGGTGAGCACAGATACGCAGTATTTT.

This clonotype was detected many times. V gene TRBV20-1 combines with J gene TRBJ2-3; TRBD2 might be the D (5 bases). V lost 6 bases, J lost 3 bases, and 19 bases lay in between. From germline, CDR1 is DFQATT and CDR2 SNEGSKA (reference sequence). The CDR3 sequence is 15 residues long. CDR3 sequence (DNA): TGCAGTGCCGGGGAGATTCAGATTATAACAGATACGCAGTATTTT. This gives the protein CSAGEIQIITDTQYF.

The CDR3 sequence is CASSVTGVKETQYF. The DNA of the CDR3 is TGTGCCAGCAGCGTAACAGGGGTCAAAGAGACCCAGTACTTC. The genes are TRBV9 and TRBJ2-5; 7 bases map to TRBD1. The CDR3 is 14 residues long. Germline V gene lookup returns CDR1 SGDLS and CDR2 YYNGEE. V dropped 1 base and J dropped 3; count of bases not matched to a gene: 3.

In this sample, this clonotype turned up many times. The chain has TRBV20-1 and TRBJ2-5; TRBD2 aligns across 8 bases. The CDR3 sequence is 16 residues long. CDR1 is DFQATT, CDR2 SNEGSKA, per germline (reference sequence). The ends lost 5 bases at V and 2 bases at J; junction bases unmatched: 13. The CDR3 DNA sequence: TGCAGTGCTGTGGGGGGGAGTACTAGCGGACAAGAGACCCAGTACTTC. Translated, it gives CSAVGGSTSGQETQYF.